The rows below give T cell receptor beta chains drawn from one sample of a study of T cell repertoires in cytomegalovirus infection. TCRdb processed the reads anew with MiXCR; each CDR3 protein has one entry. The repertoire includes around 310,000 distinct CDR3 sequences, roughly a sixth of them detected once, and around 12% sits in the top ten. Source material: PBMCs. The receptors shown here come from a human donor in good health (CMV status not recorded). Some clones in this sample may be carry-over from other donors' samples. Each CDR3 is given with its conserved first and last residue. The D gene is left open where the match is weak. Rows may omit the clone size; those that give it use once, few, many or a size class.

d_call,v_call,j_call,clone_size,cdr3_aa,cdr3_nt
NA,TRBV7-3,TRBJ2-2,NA,CASSLYGRNTGELFF,TGTGCCAGCAGCTTATATGGCAGAAACACCGGGGAGCTGTTTTTT
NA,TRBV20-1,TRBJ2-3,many,CSARDRLNTDTQYF,TGCAGTGCTAGAGATCGACTTAACACAGATACGCAGTATTTT
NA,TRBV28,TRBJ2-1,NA,CASTASYNEQFF,TGTGCCAGCACCGCGTCCTACAATGAGCAGTTCTTC
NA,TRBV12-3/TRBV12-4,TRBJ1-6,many,CASSLRLYNSPLHF,TGTGCCAGCAGTTTACGTCTGTATAATTCACCCCTCCACTTT
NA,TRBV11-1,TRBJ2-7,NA,CASSALGGEQYF,TGTGCCAGCAGCGCCTTGGGGGGCGAGCAGTACTTC
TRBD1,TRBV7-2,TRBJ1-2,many,CASSPDRGRDYGYTF,TGTGCCAGCAGCCCGGACAGGGGGCGCGACTATGGCTACACCTTC
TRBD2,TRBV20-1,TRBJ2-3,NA,CSAIAGGRADTQYF,TGCAGTGCAATAGCGGGGGGGCGGGCAGATACGCAGTATTTT
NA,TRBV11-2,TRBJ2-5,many,CASSLGQGSIETQYF,TGTGCCAGCAGCTTAGGCCAAGGGAGTATAGAGACCCAGTACTTC
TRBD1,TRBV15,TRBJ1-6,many,CATSRVAGGSPLHF,TGTGCCACCAGCAGAGTGGCAGGGGGGTCACCCCTCCACTTT
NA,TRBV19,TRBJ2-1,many,CASSIQGSYNEQFF,TGTGCCAGTAGTATCCAAGGCTCCTACAATGAGCAGTTCTTC
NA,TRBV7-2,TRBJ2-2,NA,CASSRPGLLGTGELFF,TGTGCCAGCAGCCGACCGGGGCTCCTGGGGACCGGGGAGCTGTTTTTT
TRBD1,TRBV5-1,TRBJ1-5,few,CASSEGQGSQPQHF,TGCGCCAGCAGCGAGGGACAGGGAAGTCAGCCCCAGCATTTT
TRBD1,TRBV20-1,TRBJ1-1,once,CSARGNRGTEAFF,TGCAGTGCTAGAGGCAACAGGGGTACCGAAGCTTTCTTT
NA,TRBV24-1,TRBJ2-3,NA,CATEGDTDTQYF,TGTGCCACAGAGGGAGACACAGATACGCAGTATTTT
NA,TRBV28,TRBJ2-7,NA,CASSLTGPRSYEQYF,TGTGCCAGCAGCCTCACCGGGCCCCGTTCCTACGAGCAGTACTTC
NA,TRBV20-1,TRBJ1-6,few,CSARVGPGESPLHF,TGCAGTGCTAGAGTGGGGCCAGGGGAATCACCCCTCCACTTT
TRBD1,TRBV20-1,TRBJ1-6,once,CSARVRGERNSPLHF,TGCAGTGCTAGAGTCAGGGGGGAACGGAATTCACCCCTCCACTTT
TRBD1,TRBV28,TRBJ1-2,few,CASTIPGQGYDYGYTF,TGTGCCAGCACTATACCGGGACAGGGTTATGACTATGGCTACACCTTC
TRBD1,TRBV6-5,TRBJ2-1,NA,CASSNQNTGTGVYNEQFF,TGTGCCAGCAGTAACCAGAACACCGGGACAGGGGTCTACAATGAGCAGTTCTTC
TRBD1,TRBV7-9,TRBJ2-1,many,CASSPQGVPYNEQFF,TGTGCCAGCAGCCCACAGGGGGTTCCCTACAATGAGCAGTTCTTC
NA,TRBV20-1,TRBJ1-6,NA,CSAREQDRAEGHF,TGCAGTGCTAGAGAACAGGATCGAGCAGAAGGCCACTTT
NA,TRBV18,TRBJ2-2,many,CASSPIPGTDGTGELFF,TGTGCCAGCTCACCGATTCCCGGAACGGATGGGACCGGGGAGCTGTTTTTT
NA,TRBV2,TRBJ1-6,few,CASSEVGTPNSPLHF,TGTGCCAGCAGTGAAGTCGGGACGCCAAATTCACCCCTCCACTTT
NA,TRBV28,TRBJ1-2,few,CASNLPSDSNYGYTF,TGTGCCAGCAACCTCCCCTCGGACAGCAACTATGGCTACACCTTC
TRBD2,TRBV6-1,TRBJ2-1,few,CASSDGTSGEHEQFF,TGTGCCAGCAGTGATGGGACTAGCGGGGAACATGAGCAGTTCTTC